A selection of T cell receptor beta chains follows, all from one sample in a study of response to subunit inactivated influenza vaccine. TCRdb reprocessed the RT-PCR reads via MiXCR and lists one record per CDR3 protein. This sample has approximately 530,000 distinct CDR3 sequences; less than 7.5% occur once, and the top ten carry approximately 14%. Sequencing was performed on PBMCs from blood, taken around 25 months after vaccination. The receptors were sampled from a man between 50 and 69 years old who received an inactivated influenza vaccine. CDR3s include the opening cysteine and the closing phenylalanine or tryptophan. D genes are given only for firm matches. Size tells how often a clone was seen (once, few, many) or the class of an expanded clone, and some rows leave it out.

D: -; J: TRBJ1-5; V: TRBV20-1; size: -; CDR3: CSAKRGQGQPQHF; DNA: TGCAGTGCTAAGCGGGGGCAGGGTCAGCCCCAGCATTTT
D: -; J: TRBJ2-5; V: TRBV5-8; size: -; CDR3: CASSLQRYQETQYF; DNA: TGTGCCAGCAGCTTGCAACGGTACCAAGAGACCCAGTACTTC
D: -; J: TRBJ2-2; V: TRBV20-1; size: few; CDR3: CSARGGLRITGELFF; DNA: TGCAGTGCCAGGGGGGGTCTCCGTATAACCGGGGAGCTGTTTTTT
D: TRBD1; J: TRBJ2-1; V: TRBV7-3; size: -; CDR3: CASSLKADRGLRNEQFF; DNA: TGTGCCAGCAGCTTAAAGGCGGACAGGGGTTTACGAAATGAGCAGTTCTTC
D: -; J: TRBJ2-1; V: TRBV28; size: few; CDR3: CASSFLRAGVSSYNEQFF; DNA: TGTGCCAGCAGTTTCCTACGCGCAGGGGTTAGCTCCTACAATGAGCAGTTCTTC
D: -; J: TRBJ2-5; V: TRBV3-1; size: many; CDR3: CASSQGSGNQETQYF; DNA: TGTGCCAGCAGCCAGGGATCCGGGAACCAAGAGACCCAGTACTTC
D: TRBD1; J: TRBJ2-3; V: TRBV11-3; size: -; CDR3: CASSDPGQGADTQYF; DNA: TGTGCCAGCAGCGATCCGGGACAGGGGGCAGATACGCAGTATTTT
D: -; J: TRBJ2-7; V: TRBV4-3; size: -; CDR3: CASSQLNREFEQYF; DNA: TGCGCCAGCAGCCAACTAAATCGGGAGTTTGAGCAGTACTTC
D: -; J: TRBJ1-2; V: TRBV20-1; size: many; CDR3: CSAPRTAGYGYTF; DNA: TGCAGTGCTCCCCGGACAGCGGGCTATGGCTACACCTTC
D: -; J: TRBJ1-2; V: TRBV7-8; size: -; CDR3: CASSPGTVTYGYTF; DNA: TGTGCCAGCAGCCCCGGTACAGTCACCTATGGCTACACCTTC
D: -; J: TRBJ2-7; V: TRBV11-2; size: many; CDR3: CASSLPPLLARINYEQYF; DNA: TGTGCCAGCAGCTTACCCCCTCTCCTAGCGCGTATTAACTACGAGCAGTACTTC
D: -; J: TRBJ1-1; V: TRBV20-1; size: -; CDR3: CSARDYRVNTEAFF; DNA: TGCAGTGCTAGAGACTACAGGGTGAACACTGAAGCTTTCTTT
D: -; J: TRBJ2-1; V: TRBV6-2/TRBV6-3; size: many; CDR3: CASVLGAGLINEQFF; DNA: TGTGCCAGCGTCCTGGGGGCGGGACTCATCAATGAGCAGTTCTTC
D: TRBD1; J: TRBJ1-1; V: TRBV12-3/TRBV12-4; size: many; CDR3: CASSQGAVTEAFF; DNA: TGTGCCAGCAGCCAGGGGGCGGTCACTGAAGCTTTCTTT
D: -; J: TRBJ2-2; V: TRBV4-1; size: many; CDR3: CASSQDLGLSPGELFF; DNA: TGCGCCAGCAGCCAAGATCTGGGCTTGTCCCCCGGGGAGCTGTTTTTT
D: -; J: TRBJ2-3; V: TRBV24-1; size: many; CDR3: CATSHAGSSTDTQYF; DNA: TGTGCCACCAGCCACGCGGGGTCTAGCACAGATACGCAGTATTTT
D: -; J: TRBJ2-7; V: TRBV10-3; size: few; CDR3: CAISGPDYEQYF; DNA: TGTGCCATCTCGGGACCAGACTACGAGCAGTACTTC
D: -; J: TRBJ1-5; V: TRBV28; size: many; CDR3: CATGGGQNQPQHF; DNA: TGTGCCACCGGGGGGGGACAAAATCAGCCCCAGCATTTT
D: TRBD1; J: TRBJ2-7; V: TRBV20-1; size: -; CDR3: CSARVRDRGYEQYF; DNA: TGCAGTGCTAGAGTAAGGGACAGGGGTTACGAGCAGTACTTC
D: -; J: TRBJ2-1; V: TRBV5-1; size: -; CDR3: CASSLGNREAEQFF; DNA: TGCGCCAGCAGCTTGGGGAACAGGGAGGCTGAGCAGTTCTTC
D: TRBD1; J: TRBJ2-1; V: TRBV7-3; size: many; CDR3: CASSSQGNEQFF; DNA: TGTGCCAGCAGCTCACAGGGGAATGAGCAGTTCTTC
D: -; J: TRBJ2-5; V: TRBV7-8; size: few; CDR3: CASSLADSLGEETQYF; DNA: TGTGCCAGCAGCTTAGCAGACAGCCTAGGCGAAGAGACCCAGTACTTC
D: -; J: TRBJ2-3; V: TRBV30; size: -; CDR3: CAWSGSDTQYF; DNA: TGTGCCTGGTCAGGGTCAGATACGCAGTATTTT
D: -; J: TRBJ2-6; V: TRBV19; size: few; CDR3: CASTSGGLNSGANVLTF; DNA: TGTGCCAGTACCTCAGGGGGACTCAATTCTGGGGCCAACGTCCTGACTTTC
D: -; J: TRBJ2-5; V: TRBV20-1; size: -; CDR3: CSASSGLPQETQYF; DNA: TGCAGTGCTAGCTCGGGACTCCCCCAAGAGACCCAGTACTTC
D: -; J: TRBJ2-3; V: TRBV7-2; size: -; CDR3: CASSRLADTQYF; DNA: TGTGCCAGCAGCCGTTTAGCAGATACGCAGTATTTT
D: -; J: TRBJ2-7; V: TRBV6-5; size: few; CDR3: CASSYSGSQSEQYF; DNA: TGTGCCAGCAGTTACTCAGGGAGTCAATCCGAGCAGTACTTC
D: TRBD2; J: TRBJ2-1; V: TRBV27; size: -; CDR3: CASSLRTSGNDNEQFF; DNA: TGTGCCAGCAGTCTCCGGACTAGCGGGAATGACAATGAGCAGTTCTTC
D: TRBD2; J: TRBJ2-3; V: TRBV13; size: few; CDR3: CASRATSGGLDTQYF; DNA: TGTGCCAGCAGGGCGACTAGCGGGGGCCTAGATACGCAGTATTTT
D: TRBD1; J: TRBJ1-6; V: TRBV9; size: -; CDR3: CASSPPGQGLSPLHF; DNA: TGTGCCAGCAGTCCACCGGGACAGGGGTTATCACCCCTCCACTTT
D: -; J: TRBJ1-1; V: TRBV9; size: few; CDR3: CASSLRTDNTEAFF; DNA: TGTGCCAGCAGCTTACGGACGGACAACACTGAAGCTTTCTTT